This T cell receptor (beta chain) was captured in a study of T cell responses to AZD1222 COVID-19 vaccine. On the study more broadly: Second-dose schedules of about 4 or about 12 weeks were combined.

This clone was recorded once. The sample holds other DNA sequences that translate to the same CDR3. Repertoires were generated with immunoSEQ multiplex PCR, while TCRdb's copy carries only in-frame clones and drops some. The sample lists about 120,000 clones; roughly 90% were seen once. The CDR3 is made up of 15 amino acids. CDR1 SGHRS and CDR2 YFSETQ come from the germline V gene. V was cut by 5 bases and J by 0 bases, with 15 bases left in between. The V and J genes are TRBV5-1 and TRBJ2-7; weak D call: TRBD1 (5 bases). The sequenced sample was peripheral blood, obtained on day 0 of AZD1222 vaccination. The origin of this receptor is an adult in good health. DNA of the CDR3: TGCGCCAGCAGTTTGCAAACAGGAAGCTCCTACGAGCAGTACTTC. Encoded protein: CASSLQTGSSYEQYF. Based on the CDR3 plus reference TRBV5-1 and TRBJ2-7, the full variable domain is KAGVTQTPRYLIKTRGQQVTLSCSPISGHRSVSWYQQTPGQGLQFLFEYFSETQRNKGNFPGRFSGRQFSNSRSEMNVSTLELGDSALYLCASSLQTGSSYEQYFGPGTRLTVT.